This note documents a single T cell receptor (beta chain) sequence. These data are taken from a study of shared clonotypes between healthy human individuals. The CDR3 runs 12 residues. With V trimmed by 4 bases and J by 14 bases, 4 bases remained unmatched. Per germline, CDR1 MNHEY and CDR2 SMNVEV (reference sequence). Naive CD8 isolation took CD45RO-negative cells positively selected for CCR7 and excluded terminally differentiated effector memory CD45RA+ cells. An even split of each subset's genomic DNA across several immunoSEQ plates was performed. Assay: immunoSEQ multiplex PCR; the TCRdb copy retains only in-frame clones and omits some. The repertoire holds approximately 720,000 clones, with under 95% as singletons.

The chain uses TRBV27 and TRBJ2-1; 11 bases line up with TRBD2. This sequence originates from a man aged 30-40 years in good health. The sample was naive CD8+ T cells sorted from blood. The chain's CDR3 is CASSYPGLAEFF. The CDR3 nucleotides read TGTGCCAGCAGTTACCCGGGACTAGCGGAGTTCTTC.